This entry lists 12 T cell receptor beta chains sequenced from one sample in a study of sequential checkpoint blockade in melanoma. Treatment of the sample: randomized to nivolumab then ipilimumab (arm A) or the reverse (arm B). Assay used: immunoSEQ multiplex PCR; TCRdb lists only in-frame clones, some missing. The data hold around 18,000 clones, with under 80% observed a single time. Material: CD8+ T cells sorted from blood (inferred from file names), obtained from a patient given nivolumab and ipilimumab in sequence. All receptors come from a human donor with melanoma.

The chain recombines TRBV29-1 with TRBJ2-2; D is perhaps TRBD1 (6 bases). CDR1 and CDR2 from the germline V gene are SQVTM and ANQGSEA. V shed 3 bases and J shed 2 bases, with 10 bases lying between them. The length of the CDR3 is 14 residues. This CDR3 is CSVDLGANTGELFF. As DNA, the CDR3 is TGCAGCGTTGACCTGGGGGCTAACACCGGGGAGCTGTTTTTT.

About this clone: An end of the junction differs from the germline gene, which may be a read error. The chain uses TRBV7-6 and TRBJ2-2, with 15 bases matching TRBD2. CDR1 and CDR2 (germline): SGHVS, FNYEAQ. The CDR3 extends over 18 amino acids. Here the CDR3 reads CASSPMGLAGGFTGELLF. The CDR3 DNA reads TGTGCCAGCAGCCCAATGGGACTAGCGGGAGGCTTTACCGGGGAGCTGCTTTTT.

This clone came up a few times. The chain joins TRBV27 to TRBJ2-3; a weak D match, TRBD1 (5 bases). The V end was cut by 1 base, the J end by 6 bases, with 11 bases between. Germline CDR1 reads MNHEY; CDR2 reads SMNVEV (reference sequence). The length of the CDR3 is 14 residues. CDR3 loop: CASSLYGAGDTQYF. The CDR3, as DNA: TGTGCCAGCAGTTTATATGGGGCAGGCGATACGCAGTATTTT.

The genes are TRBV27 and TRBJ2-7, with 10 bases fitting TRBD1. This CDR3 spans 15 amino acids. V shed 0 bases, J shed 2 bases, and the junction held 1 base outside the gene matches. Germline V CDR1 and CDR2: MNHEY, SMNVEV (reference sequence). CDR3: CASSLSGQGPYEQYF. The DNA of the CDR3 is TGTGCCAGCAGTTTATCGGGACAGGGGCCCTACGAGCAGTACTTC.

J is TRBJ1-4 and V is TRBV19; D possibly corresponds to TRBD1 (6 bases). Germline V gene lookup returns CDR1 LNHDA and CDR2 SQIVND (reference sequence). This CDR3 has 15 residues. V shed 5 bases and J shed 3 bases, with 13 bases lying between them. The CDR3 DNA is TGTGCCAGTAGTCGGACAGATATACCTAATGAAAAACTGTTTTTT. This translates into CASSRTDIPNEKLFF.

The rearrangement uses TRBV19 and TRBJ2-1; 10 bases align to TRBD2. Germline values: CDR1 LNHDA, CDR2 SQIVND (reference sequence). The CDR3 is made up of 17 amino acids. With 0 bases clipped from V and 4 bases from J, the junction kept 6 bases outside the gene matches. For the CDR3, the DNA is TGTGCCAGTAGTATAGAGGCGGTAGCGGGGGGTTACAATGAGCAGTTCTTC. It specifies CASSIEAVAGGYNEQFF.

The chain combines TRBV2 with TRBJ2-1; 8 nucleotides line up with TRBD2. Germline V gene data show CDR1 as SNHLY and CDR2 as FYNNEI. The CDR3 is made up of 17 amino acids. V dropped 3 bases and J dropped 0; count of bases not matched to a gene: 7. The CDR3 sequence: CASSDHTSGSSYNEQFF. The CDR3 DNA follows: TGTGCCAGCAGTGACCATACTAGCGGCAGCTCCTACAATGAGCAGTTCTTC.

V usage is TRBV6-1 and J usage is TRBJ2-1, with 7 bases aligning to TRBD2. Germline V gene sequence: CDR1 MNHNS, CDR2 SASEGT. CDR3 length: 16 residues. Trimming at V came to 2 bases and at J to 2 bases, leaving 6 bases not matched to a gene. CDR3 residues: CASSEWAGDPYNEQFF. DNA for the CDR3: TGTGCCAGCAGTGAATGGGCGGGAGATCCCTACAATGAGCAGTTCTTC.

J is TRBJ2-1 and V is TRBV7-9; possible D gene TRBD1, 6 bases. The CDR3 consists of 14 residues. Germline lookup yields CDR1 SEHNR and CDR2 FQNEAQ (reference sequence). The ends were cut back, 2 bases at V and 6 bases at J, with 11 bases in the middle. CDR3 protein: CASSLRWDTNEQFF. The CDR3 DNA follows: TGTGCCAGCAGCTTAAGGTGGGACACCAATGAGCAGTTCTTC.

The chain couples TRBV5-4 to TRBJ2-1; possible D gene TRBD2, 5 bases. The CDR3 covers 15 residues. Germline CDR1 is SGHNT and CDR2 is YYREEE (reference sequence). Trimming left V 2 bases short and J 4 bases short, with 13 bases between. The CDR3 sequence is CASSLEREPYNEQFF. DNA of the CDR3: TGTGCCAGCAGCTTAGAGAGGGAACCGTACAATGAGCAGTTCTTC.

The V and J genes are TRBV9 and TRBJ1-1, with 9 bases that match TRBD1. V dropped 4 bases and J dropped 4; count of bases not matched to a gene: 5. Germline V gene lookup returns CDR1 SGDLS and CDR2 YYNGEE. The CDR3 consists of 14 residues. The CDR3 loop reads CASSHGTGSTEAFF. DNA for the CDR3: TGTGCCAGCAGCCATGGGACAGGGAGCACTGAAGCTTTCTTT.

CDR3 DNA sequence: TGCGCCAGCAGCCAAGATAGCAGGGGGGATGAGCAGTTCTTC. Translation: CASSQDSRGDEQFF. This chain joins TRBV4-3 and TRBJ2-1; D is perhaps TRBD1 (7 bases). V gave up 0 bases and J gave up 8 bases, with 11 bases separating them. From germline, CDR1 is LGHNA and CDR2 YSLEER. The CDR3 consists of 14 residues.